This T cell receptor beta chain comes out of a study of shared clonotypes between healthy human individuals. General study results and limits: It was only blood that was sampled, and tissue repertoires likely differ. Sequencing depth was predicted to influence how clonotypes are shared among donors. Across subsets, estimated richness was generally greater for naive than for memory populations.

CD45RO-negative CD8 cells positively selected for CCR7 made up the naive population, which excluded terminally differentiated effector memory CD45RA+ cells. The table came from immunoSEQ multiplex PCR; TCRdb's copy has only in-frame clones and leaves some out. The data hold around 650,000 clones, with about 95% observed a single time. This CDR3 is 13 amino acids long. V shed 4 bases and J shed 7 bases, with 13 bases lying between them. Germline CDR1 and CDR2: MDHEN and SYDVKM. About this clone itself: Its antigen is not known.

Sequenced material: naive CD8+ T cells sorted from blood. This sequence originates from a woman aged 30 to 39 in good health. V and J are TRBV28 and TRBJ1-2; D is perhaps TRBD1 (6 bases). CDR3 coding DNA: TGTGCCAGCAGTTCAGGGGTCCTGGGTGGCTACACCTTC. Its protein product is CASSSGVLGGYTF.